The 11 T cell receptor beta chains in this list originate from one sample, sequenced in a study of technical replicates of blood from several donors. The data were produced by immunoSEQ multiplex PCR, yet TCRdb's version contains in-frame clones alone and is incomplete. The sample comprises fewer than 85,000 clones, under 95% of which are singletons, and over 0.35% rests with the top ten. The sequenced sample consisted of T cells isolated from PBMCs. The receptors stem from a human donor in good health.

The genes are TRBV12-5 and TRBJ2-7, with a possible D match to TRBD1 (6 bases). The CDR3 is 17 amino acids. Germline V gene sequence: CDR1 LGHNT, CDR2 FRNRAP. Trimming cost V 1 base and J 3 bases, with 19 bases left between them. The CDR3 protein is CASGLAPGQASNYEQYF. CDR3 DNA: TGTGCTAGTGGTTTGGCACCGGGACAAGCATCTAACTACGAGCAGTACTTC.

The chain uses TRBV2 and TRBJ2-1; 9 bases are a match to TRBD1. The CDR3 sequence is 13 residues long. Per germline, CDR1 SNHLY and CDR2 FYNNEI. The V and J ends lost 10 bases and 2 bases, in that order; junction bases with no gene match: 3. The CDR3 is CATGQGPYNEQFF. CDR3 coding DNA: TGTGCCACTGGACAGGGGCCCTACAATGAGCAGTTCTTC.

The rearrangement links TRBV4-2 to TRBJ2-7, with TRBD2 matching 8 bases. Trimming took 0 bases from V and 4 from J; bases not matched to a gene: 26. CDR1 and CDR2 (germline): LGHNA, YNFKEQ. The CDR3 is 22 residues long. CDR3 protein: CASSQEIGQGKDPTGGRYEQYF. CDR3 DNA: TGTGCCAGCAGCCAAGAAATTGGGCAGGGAAAGGATCCGACGGGAGGGAGGTACGAGCAGTACTTC.

V gene TRBV11-3 combines with J gene TRBJ2-7; TRBD2 might be the D (5 bases). This CDR3 has 15 residues. Germline CDR1 and CDR2: SGHNT and YENEEA. The ends were cut back, 0 bases at V and 5 bases at J, with 14 bases in the middle. The CDR3 is CASSLDKLDFDEQYF. The DNA of the CDR3 is TGTGCCAGCAGCTTAGATAAGCTGGACTTCGACGAGCAGTACTTC.

This chain uses TRBV6-1 with TRBJ2-5; tentative D call: TRBD1 (5 bases). The CDR3 consists of 14 residues. V lost 5 bases and J 5 bases, leaving 15 bases between the germline ends. Per the germline V gene, CDR1 is MNHNS and CDR2 is SASEGT. The CDR3 region is CASSLPARAETQYF. In DNA, the CDR3 is TGTGCCAGCAGTCTTCCGGCCAGGGCTGAGACCCAGTACTTC.

The chain carries TRBV2 and TRBJ2-7; a possible D gene is TRBD1 (7 bases). Looked up from germline, CDR1 is SNHLY and CDR2 is FYNNEI. This CDR3 region has 15 residues. V was cut by 10 bases and J by 3 bases, with 22 bases left in between. CDR3 sequence: CAINRPGGIYYEQYF. The CDR3 nucleotides are TGTGCCATCAATCGTCCAGGGGGGATTTACTACGAGCAGTACTTC.

The V and J genes are TRBV6-5 and TRBJ2-7; TRBD1 aligns across 8 bases. V gave up 0 bases and J gave up 5 bases; unmatched junction bases: 6. Germline V gives CDR1 MNHEY, CDR2 SVGAGI. This CDR3 is built from 15 residues. CDR3 in amino acids: CASSYSRTGRDEQYF. The CDR3 DNA reads as TGTGCCAGCAGTTACTCGAGGACAGGGCGAGACGAGCAGTACTTC.

This chain links TRBV19 with TRBJ2-3; 7 bases fit TRBD2. V was pared by 6 bases and J by 6 bases, with 6 bases of the junction left unmatched. Per the germline V gene, CDR1 is LNHDA and CDR2 is SQIVND (reference sequence). The CDR3 is 13 residues long. The CDR3 reads CASRLAAGDTQYF. The DNA for the CDR3 is TGTGCCAGTAGGCTAGCGGCCGGGGATACGCAGTATTTT.

The V and J genes are TRBV4-3 and TRBJ2-7, with 8 bases aligning to TRBD2. The CDR3 runs to 15 residues. V lost 1 base to trimming and J lost 6 bases; unmatched junction nucleotides: 8. Germline CDR1 is LGHNA and CDR2 is YSLEER. CDR3 DNA: TGCGCCAGCAGCCAAGGGAGACTAGCGTCGTCCGAGCAGTACTTC. It encodes CASSQGRLASSEQYF.

V gene TRBV7-8 combines with J gene TRBJ2-7; no clear D. The V end lost 2 bases, the J end lost 0 bases, and 17 bases lay between the germline ends. The CDR3 length is 17 residues. Germline assignment: CDR1 SGHVS and CDR2 FQNEAQ. CDR3: CASSLFPSTALSYEQYF. The CDR3 DNA is TGTGCCAGCAGCTTATTCCCCTCCACAGCTCTCTCCTACGAGCAGTACTTC.

This rearrangement joins TRBV27 to TRBJ2-7; D ambiguous. In germline, CDR1 is MNHEY, CDR2 SMNVEV (reference sequence). V dropped 2 bases and J dropped 1 base, with 12 bases sitting between them. The CDR3 covers 15 residues. The CDR3 loop is CASSLVPETSYEQYF. The CDR3 region has the DNA TGTGCCAGCAGTTTAGTTCCCGAGACTTCCTACGAGCAGTACTTC.